Listed below are T cell receptor beta chains from one sample, sequenced in a study of human T cells and chemical hapten exposure. TCRdb reprocessed the 5' RACE reads with MiXCR, giving one entry per CDR3 protein. The sample yields about 110,000 distinct CDR3 sequences, approximately 20% seen once. Receptors were obtained from a human donor in good health. Both conserved end residues are trimmed from each CDR3. Each record gives: V gene, CDR3 length, CDR3 protein.

TRBV6-6 16 ASSYSSPTGVAYNEQF
TRBV27 13 ASSLAGAANSPLH
TRBV6-5 12 ASSSTYSNQPQH
TRBV20-1 13 SARERSIPPYEQY
TRBV20-1 13 SASGTSGSTDTQY
TRBV20-1 11 SARVGTGTRLF
TRBV4-1 12 ASSQDGHKNIQY
TRBV7-9 14 ASRLPRASGTDTQY
TRBV5-6 12 ASSGGQDRDTQY
TRBV10-3 10 AISELGRWAF
TRBV19 16 ASSHETLAGSSYNEQF
TRBV12-3/TRBV12-4 10 ASSLALSEAF
TRBV6-2/TRBV6-3 14 ASSNLAGGPTETQY
TRBV20-1 13 SGGGRELSTDTQY
TRBV7-9 11 ASSLTSLNEQF
TRBV18 14 ASSPKSMGDQETQY
TRBV12-3/TRBV12-4 13 ASIPSGTPYNEQF
TRBV28 19 ASSFGISSPIRSKADNEQF
TRBV3-1 13 ASSMQGGQGDTQY
TRBV10-3 14 AISEGGRGGGDTQY
TRBV25-1 12 ASSQGPGGNTIY
TRBV29-1 12 SVNFPPSYYEQY
TRBV7-8 13 GSSFSTGNSHGYT
TRBV5-1 13 ASSLGTGDNQPQH
TRBV2 15 ASSSMGQGPPHNEQF
TRBV10-3 14 AISESPGQGNQPQH
TRBV5-1 19 ASSLTLIGGGTSGIRHIQY
TRBV12-3/TRBV12-4 17 ASSFWRAGEALAKNIQY
TRBV28 14 AITQLGAGGNSPLH
TRBV3-1 12 ASSPSGGGDIQY
TRBV25-1 12 ASSPSERPGGYT
TRBV28 12 ASSFGGRGYGYT
TRBV4-1 14 ASSRLAGAPADEQF
TRBV4-1 12 ASSHRTGGNEQF
TRBV29-1 11 SVEDLPNQPQH
TRBV20-1 10 SATGGLGEQY
TRBV12-3/TRBV12-4 12 ASSGTSGVETQY
TRBV7-8 15 ASSQLTSGTGTDTQY
TRBV12-3/TRBV12-4 14 ASRPPGGAYNSPLH
TRBV5-1 15 ASSLGTGALAKNIQY
TRBV6-5 12 ASSPRQGYNEQF
TRBV6-2/TRBV6-3 12 ASISGTRIREQY
TRBV7-9 13 ASSLVPGADTEAF